What follows describes a single TCR beta chain. Its antigen remains undetermined. Base qualities are not at hand, and no much larger clone is one base apart. Library creation used the immunoSEQ multiplex PCR assay. To provide template for TCR sequencing, every sample had RNA extracted and reverse transcribed into cDNA. First-strand cDNA was synthesized with SuperScript III using a 2:1 mix of oligo-dT and random hexamers. A synthetic immune receptor repertoire was used to gauge amplification bias, and whatever bias remained was removed computationally. The original pipeline was this. Raw reads were preprocessed for error removal, and CDR3 was defined according to IMGT conventions as running from the conserved cysteine to phenylalanine. Clonality was calculated as 1 minus Shannon entropy normalized by log2 of the number of productive unique TCRs. Scalp TCRbeta sequences were cross-referenced with sorted blood CD4 and CD8 repertoires so that the CD4 or CD8 identity of scalp clones could be inferred. TCRdb's version of the immuneACCESS table is confined to in-frame rearrangements and falls short of the full clone set. An unresolved V gene accounts for under half of the shortfall where checked; the remainder is of unknown origin. V, J and clone size derive from that table, while D and trimming were established from the DNA sequence. This sample comprises 90,000 to 150,000 clones, roughly two fifths of them detected only once. Of the sample, 3.1% falls within the top ten clones.

This sample was taken from a study of CD8+ T cells in alopecia areata (dated by TCRdb to 2016 to 2019). With regard to the full study: Treated patients were enrolled in an open-label pilot trial of oral tofacitinib, 5 to 10 mg twice daily, for moderate-to-severe alopecia areata. Tofacitinib was administered for 6 to 18 months, and 6 months of follow-up off drug were then conducted to assess delayed response and recurrence. To study T cell clonal expansion in alopecia areata, the researchers applied high-throughput TCRbeta sequencing to both the C3H/HeJ mouse model and human patients. Scalp tissue and sorted CD4+ and CD8+ peripheral blood T cells from patchy and totalis/universalis alopecia areata patients and from healthy controls were covered by human TCRbeta sequencing. Biopsies were taken from tofacitinib-treated patients at baseline and again at 4 and 24 weeks into treatment, and several of those patients also had a later scalp biopsy. Scalp clonality was compared among normal scalp (n=4), patchy alopecia areata scalp (n=8), and alopecia totalis/universalis scalp (n=8). RNA was extracted with the PAXgene miRNA kit for fixed scalp, the miRNeasy kit for PBMCs, and the RNeasy kit for mouse skin. Amplification of TCRbeta CDR3 regions was done by immunoSEQ multiplex PCR using 35 Vbeta forward primers and 13 Jbeta reverse primers.

CDR1 and CDR2 are drawn from the germline V gene (reference sequence): MNHNY, SVGAGI. The CDR3 measures 13 amino acids from cysteine to phenylalanine. The read is trimmed to its CDR3 DNA, 39 bases read in frame from base 1. Trimming costs V 0 bases and J 5 bases, and their ends lie 5 bases apart. From alopecia areata patients, peripheral blood was collected along with lesional scalp punch biopsies. PBMCs were isolated by density centrifugation and stained for CD3, CD4 and CD8, and CD4+ and CD8+ T cells were sorted on a FACSAria. What the study reported, not specific to this receptor: Shared TCR sequences between patients were less evident than in mice, which may be partly attributable to HLA diversity in the patient population. Resident alphabeta T cells in normal human skin are also sequenced, complicating scalp TCR repertoire analysis, unlike mouse skin dominated by gammadelta T cells. Compared with normal scalp, lesional scalp had higher clonality and more expanded CD8+ clones, particularly in alopecia totalis/universalis, a pattern that suggests antigenic drive.

This clonotype was sampled from a human donor with alopecia areata. Here the chain combines TRBV6-6 and TRBJ1-5, with the D gene too uncertain to name. Input material: CD4+ T cells sorted from blood. Here the CDR3 is given as CASSYSEDQPQHF. The DNA sequence is given as TGTGCCAGCAGTTACTCGGAGGATCAGCCCCAGCATTTT.